This T cell receptor beta chain appears in the sequencing data of a study of CD8 T cells in ankylosing spondylitis. Study-wide points: Relatively scarce in peripheral blood, disease-linked clones were CD8+.

This clonotype was counted only a few times. Antigen specificity is unknown. Using its own MiXCR run on the 5' RACE reads, TCRdb lists one record per CDR3 protein. Counted here are 100,000 or so distinct CDR3 sequences, around 24% occurring once; the ten biggest clones make up about 12%. This CDR3 is built from 18 residues. The V gene's germline CDR1 is MDHEN and CDR2 SYDVKM. The junction had 8 bases not matched to a gene; V was cut back by 3 bases and J by 0 bases. The receptor was isolated from a male donor with ankylosing spondylitis. The chain employs TRBV28 and TRBJ2-3, with TRBD2 identical over 11 bases. Sequenced sample: synovial fluid, either unsorted or a sorted T cell fraction (not recorded which). The CDR3 nucleotides are TGTGCCAGCAGTTTTACCGCGACTAGCGGGGATAGCACAGATACGCAGTATTTT. Translation gives CASSFTATSGDSTDTQYF.